This TCR beta chain came from a study of blood T cell repertoires in COVID-19. Study context: Spain, Italy and the United States supplied samples that represented acute and convalescent COVID-19. Nucleic acid was either cDNA or gDNA, and it came from T cells, B-cell-depleted T cells, or PBMCs.

This CDR3 is built from 15 residues. CDR1 and CDR2 (germline): SGHRS, YFSETQ. With V trimmed by 4 bases and J by 5 bases, 8 bases remained unmatched. In the study's own analysis: From reference gene primer amplification, estimates of nucleated cell counts were derived. Clones were sequenced by immunoSEQ multiplex PCR, and TCRdb holds only the in-frame ones, with some missing. V, J and clone size derive from that table, while D and trimming were established from the DNA sequence. The sample lists approximately 68,000 clones; around nine tenths were seen once. The origin of this receptor is a man in his sixties or seventies with active or convalescent COVID-19. This chain uses TRBV5-1 with TRBJ2-2, with 7 bases fitting TRBD1. The sequenced material came from peripheral blood. CDR3 nucleotides: TGCGCCAGCAGCAAGCAGGGGGTAGGAACCGGGGAGCTGTTTTTT. This gives the protein CASSKQGVGTGELFF.